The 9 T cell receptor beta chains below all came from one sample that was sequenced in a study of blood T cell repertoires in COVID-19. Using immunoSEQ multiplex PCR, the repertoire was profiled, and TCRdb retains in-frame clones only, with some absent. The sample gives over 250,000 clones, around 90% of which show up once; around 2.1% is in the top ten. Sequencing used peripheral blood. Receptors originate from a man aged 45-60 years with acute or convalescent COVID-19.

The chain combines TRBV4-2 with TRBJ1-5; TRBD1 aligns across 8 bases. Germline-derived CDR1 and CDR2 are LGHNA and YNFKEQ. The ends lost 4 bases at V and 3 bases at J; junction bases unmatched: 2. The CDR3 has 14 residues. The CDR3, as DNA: TGTGCCAGCAGCCCGACAGGGGCCAATCAGCCCCAGCATTTT. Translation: CASSPTGANQPQHF.

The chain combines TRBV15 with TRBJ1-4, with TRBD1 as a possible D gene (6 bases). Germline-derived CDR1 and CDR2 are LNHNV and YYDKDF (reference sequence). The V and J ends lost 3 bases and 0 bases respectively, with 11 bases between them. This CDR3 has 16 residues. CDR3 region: CATSSRTAATNEKLFF. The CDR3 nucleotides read TGTGCCACCAGCAGTAGGACAGCAGCAACTAATGAAAAACTGTTTTTT.

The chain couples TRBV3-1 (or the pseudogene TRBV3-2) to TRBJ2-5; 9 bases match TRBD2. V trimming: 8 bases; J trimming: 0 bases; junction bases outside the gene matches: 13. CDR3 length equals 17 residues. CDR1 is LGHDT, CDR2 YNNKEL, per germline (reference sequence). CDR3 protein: CASGWVASGDYQETQYF. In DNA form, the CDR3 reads TGTGCCAGCGGGTGGGTGGCTAGCGGGGACTACCAAGAGACCCAGTACTTC.

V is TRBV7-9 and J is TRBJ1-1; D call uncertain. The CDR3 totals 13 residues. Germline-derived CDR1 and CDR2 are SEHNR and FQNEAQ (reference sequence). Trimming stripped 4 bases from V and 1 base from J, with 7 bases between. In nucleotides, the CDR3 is TGTGCCAGCAGCTCCGTCTCGAACACTGAAGCTTTCTTT. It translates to CASSSVSNTEAFF.

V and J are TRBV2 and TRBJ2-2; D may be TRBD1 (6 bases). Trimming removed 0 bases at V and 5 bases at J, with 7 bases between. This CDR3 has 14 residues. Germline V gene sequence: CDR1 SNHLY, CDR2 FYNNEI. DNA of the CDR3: TGTGCCAGCAGTGAAGCAGGGGGTACCGGGGAGCTGTTTTTT. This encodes CASSEAGGTGELFF.

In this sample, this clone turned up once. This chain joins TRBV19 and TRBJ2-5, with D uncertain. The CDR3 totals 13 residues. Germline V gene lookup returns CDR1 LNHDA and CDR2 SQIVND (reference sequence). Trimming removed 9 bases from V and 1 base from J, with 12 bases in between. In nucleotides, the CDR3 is TGTGCCAGCAAACCCGAGCGCCAAGAGACCCAGTACTTC. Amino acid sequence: CASKPERQETQYF. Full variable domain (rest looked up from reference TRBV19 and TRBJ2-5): DGGITQSPKYLFRKEGQNVTLSCEQNLNHDAMYWYRQDPGQGLRLIYYSQIVNDFQKGDIAEGYSVSREKKESFPLTVTSAQKNPTAFYLCASKPERQETQYFGPGTRLLVL.

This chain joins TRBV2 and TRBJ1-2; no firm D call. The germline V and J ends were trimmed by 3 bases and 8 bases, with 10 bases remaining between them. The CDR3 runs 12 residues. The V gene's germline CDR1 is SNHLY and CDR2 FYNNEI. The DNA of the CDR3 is TGTGCCAGCAGTGAGCAAGGAGGAGGCTACACCTTC. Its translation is CASSEQGGGYTF.

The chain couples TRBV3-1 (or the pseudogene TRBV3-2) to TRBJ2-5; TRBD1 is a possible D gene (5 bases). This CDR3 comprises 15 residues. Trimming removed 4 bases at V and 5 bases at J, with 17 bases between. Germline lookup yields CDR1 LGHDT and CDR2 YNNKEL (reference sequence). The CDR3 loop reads CASSPRVSDAETQYF. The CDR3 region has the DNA TGTGCCAGCAGCCCCAGGGTGTCGGACGCGGAGACCCAGTACTTC.

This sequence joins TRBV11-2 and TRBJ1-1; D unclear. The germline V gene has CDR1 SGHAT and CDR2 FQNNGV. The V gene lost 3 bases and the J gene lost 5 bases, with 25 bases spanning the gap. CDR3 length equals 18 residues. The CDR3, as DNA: TGTGCCAGCAGCTTGGCAAGTGATTGGAGGGCGTCGTATACTGAAGCTTTCTTT. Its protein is CASSLASDWRASYTEAFF.